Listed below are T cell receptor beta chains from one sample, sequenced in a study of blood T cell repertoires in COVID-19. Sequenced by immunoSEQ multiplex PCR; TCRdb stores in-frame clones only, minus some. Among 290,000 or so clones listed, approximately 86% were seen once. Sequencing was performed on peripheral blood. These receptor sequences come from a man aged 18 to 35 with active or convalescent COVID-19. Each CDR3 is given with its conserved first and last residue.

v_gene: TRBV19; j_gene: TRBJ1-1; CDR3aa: CAILNPLTGTAFF
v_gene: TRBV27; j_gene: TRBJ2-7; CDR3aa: CASSFSTASATYEQYF
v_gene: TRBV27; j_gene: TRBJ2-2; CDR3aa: CASSSNNLAGVTGELFF
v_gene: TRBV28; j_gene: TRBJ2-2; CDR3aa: CASSLPGGPSTGELFF
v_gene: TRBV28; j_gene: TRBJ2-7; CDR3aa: CASSTTGTSSYEQYF
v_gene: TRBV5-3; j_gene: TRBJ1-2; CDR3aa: CARSPCRDRYYGYTF
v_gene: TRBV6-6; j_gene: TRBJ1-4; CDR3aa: CASSYPQGRTNEKLFF
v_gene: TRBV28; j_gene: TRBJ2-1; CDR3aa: CASSFRGGHNEQFF
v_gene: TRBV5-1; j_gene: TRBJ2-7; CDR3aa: CASSLAPGGGEQYF
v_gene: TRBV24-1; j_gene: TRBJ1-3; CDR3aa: CATSDFSERQFSGNTIYF
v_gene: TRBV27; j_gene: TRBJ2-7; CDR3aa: CASSQRTDTYEQYF